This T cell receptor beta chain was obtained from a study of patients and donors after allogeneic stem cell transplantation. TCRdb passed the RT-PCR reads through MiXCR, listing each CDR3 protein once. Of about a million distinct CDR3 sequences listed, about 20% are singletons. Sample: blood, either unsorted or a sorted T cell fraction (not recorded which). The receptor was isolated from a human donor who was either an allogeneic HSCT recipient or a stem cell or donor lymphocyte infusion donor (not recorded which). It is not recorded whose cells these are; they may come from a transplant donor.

The CDR3 bases are TGCGCCAGCAGCCAAGCGGCCCACGAGCAGTACTTC. Translating gives CASSQAAHEQYF. This chain links TRBV4-1 with TRBJ2-7; D not certain. CDR1 and CDR2 (germline): MGHRA, YSYEKL. The CDR3 length is 12 residues. Between the trimmed V and J ends, which lost 1 base and 5 bases, there was a span of 6 bases.